This is a list of T cell receptor beta chains from one sample in a study of healthy donors' naive CD4 and CD8 T cells. TCRdb itself ran the reads through MiXCR, one entry per CDR3 protein. In the table there are around 200,000 distinct CDR3 sequences, under 85% of which are singletons. Sequencing input: naive CD4+ and CD8+ T cells sorted from blood, pooled from several donors. These TCRs come from a pool of human donors in good health; the sample pools cells from several healthy donors. CDR3s include the opening cysteine and the closing phenylalanine or tryptophan. D genes are given only for firm matches. The size field is filled for only some rows; it gives once, few, many or a size class.

d_call,v_call,j_call,clone_size,cdr3_aa,cdr3_nt
.,TRBV29-1,TRBJ1-1,.,CSVATKADTEAFF,TGCAGCGTCGCTACCAAGGCCGACACTGAAGCTTTCTTT
.,TRBV29-1,TRBJ1-1,few,CSVAVDKAFF,TGCAGCGTCGCCGTGGACAAGGCTTTCTTT
.,TRBV7-9,TRBJ2-1,.,CASSSGPQGAYEQFF,TGTGCCAGCAGCTCAGGGCCTCAAGGGGCCTATGAGCAGTTCTTC
TRBD2,TRBV14,TRBJ2-1,.,CASSQEWDYYYNEQFF,TGTGCCAGCAGCCAAGAATGGGACTATTACTACAATGAGCAGTTCTTC
TRBD1,TRBV29-1,TRBJ1-1,.,CSVDGQGATTEAFF,TGCAGCGTTGATGGACAGGGGGCGACCACTGAAGCTTTCTTT
.,TRBV19,TRBJ2-7,.,CASSIMGANEQYF,TGTGCCAGTAGTATCATGGGCGCCAACGAGCAGTACTTC
.,TRBV12-3/TRBV12-4,TRBJ1-5,.,CASSLRETNQPQHF,TGTGCCAGCAGTTTAAGGGAGACCAATCAGCCCCAGCATTTT
.,TRBV19,TRBJ2-1,.,CASSIHSVYNEQFF,TGTGCCAGTAGTATACATTCAGTCTACAATGAGCAGTTCTTC
.,TRBV15,TRBJ2-1,.,CATAASDYNEQFF,TGTGCCACCGCGGCTAGCGACTACAATGAGCAGTTCTTC
.,TRBV29-1,TRBJ2-7,.,CSVEYSGYEQYF,TGCAGCGTTGAATACAGCGGCTACGAGCAGTACTTC
TRBD1,TRBV2,TRBJ2-5,few,CASSDPTGGWETQYF,TGTGCCAGCAGTGACCCCACAGGGGGCTGGGAGACCCAGTACTTC
.,TRBV29-1,TRBJ2-7,.,CSVEVRESPYEQYF,TGCAGCGTTGAAGTCAGGGAGTCCCCCTACGAGCAGTACTTC
TRBD2,TRBV27,TRBJ2-7,.,CASSFREGQYEQYF,TGTGCCAGCAGTTTTCGGGAGGGCCAATACGAGCAGTACTTC
.,TRBV12-3/TRBV12-4,TRBJ1-1,.,CASSSILQGTEAFF,TGTGCCAGCAGTTCGATCTTACAGGGCACTGAGGCTTTCTTT
TRBD1,TRBV24-1,TRBJ2-1,.,CATSAGTGKFF,TGTGCCACCAGTGCTGGGACAGGGAAGTTCTTC
.,TRBV29-1,TRBJ1-1,.,CSVPQGQVNTEAFF,TGCAGCGTCCCCCAGGGACAAGTGAACACTGAAGCTTTCTTT
.,TRBV20-1,TRBJ1-1,.,CSARWPNEAFF,TGCAGTGCTAGATGGCCCAATGAAGCTTTCTTT
TRBD2,TRBV29-1,TRBJ2-1,.,CSVGGLARNEQFF,TGCAGCGTTGGGGGACTAGCTCGGAATGAGCAGTTCTTC
.,TRBV19,TRBJ2-3,few,CASSPIEGWIDTDTQYF,TGTGCCAGTAGTCCGATCGAAGGGTGGATCGACACAGATACGCAGTATTTT
.,TRBV21-1,TRBJ1-3,.,CASSPTGGNTIYF,TGTGCCAGCAGTCCGACAGGTGGAAACACCATATATTTT
.,TRBV12-3/TRBV12-4,TRBJ2-3,.,CASRQGLGQYF,TGTGCCAGCCGGCAGGGGCTCGGGCAGTATTTT
.,TRBV29-1,TRBJ2-3,.,CSVHKDTQYF,TGCAGCGTTCATAAGGATACGCAGTATTTT
.,TRBV11-2,TRBJ1-6,.,CASSLLTNIPPLHF,TGTGCCAGCAGCTTACTCACAAATATCCCACCCCTCCACTTT
TRBD1,TRBV19,TRBJ1-5,few,CASRGQGADQPQHF,TGTGCCAGTAGGGGACAGGGGGCCGATCAGCCCCAGCATTTT
.,TRBV4-3,TRBJ1-4,.,CASSHSLVATNEKLFF,TGTGCCAGCAGCCACTCTCTCGTGGCAACTAATGAAAAACTGTTTTTT
TRBD1,TRBV29-1,TRBJ2-3,.,CSVAGTGAADTQYF,TGCAGCGTTGCCGGGACAGGGGCCGCAGATACGCAGTATTTT
TRBD2,TRBV10-3,TRBJ2-2,.,CAIRGSGREAGELFF,TGTGCCATCAGAGGTAGCGGGAGAGAGGCCGGGGAGCTGTTTTTT